This passage covers 28 T cell receptor beta chains from one sample sequenced in a study of PD-L1 blockade in urothelial cancer. Time point indicated: peripheral blood 6 weeks after treatment start. Clones were sequenced by immunoSEQ multiplex PCR, and TCRdb holds only the in-frame ones, with some missing. The table lists about 76,000 clones, 80% to 95% of them singletons, with 0.87% in the top ten. The specimen was PBMCs, collected around atezolizumab (anti-PD-L1) treatment. The origin of the receptors is a woman of 80 years or more with urothelial cancer.

The chain uses TRBV27 and TRBJ1-1; D is unclear. The germline gives CDR1 MNHEY, CDR2 SMNVEV (reference sequence). V was clipped by 4 bases and J by 0 bases, with 9 bases between them. The length of the CDR3 is 14 residues. The CDR3: CASSYGVMNTEAFF. The CDR3 region has the DNA TGTGCCAGCAGTTACGGGGTGATGAACACTGAAGCTTTCTTT.

The genes are TRBV5-8 and TRBJ2-1, with D perhaps matching TRBD2 (7 bases). Germline V lookup: CDR1 SGHTS, CDR2 YDEGEE. The CDR3 runs to 13 residues. The V end lost 1 base, the J end lost 9 bases, and 11 bases lay between the germline ends. As DNA, the CDR3 is TGTGCCAGCAGCTTGCGGGGGGCGGCTGAGCAGTTCTTC. This sequence encodes CASSLRGAAEQFF.

This clone appeared once. V gene TRBV5-4 combines with J gene TRBJ2-3; 14 bases align to TRBD2. This CDR3 is built from 17 residues. Germline V gene sequence: CDR1 SGHNT, CDR2 YYREEE (reference sequence). After removal of 0 bases from V and 6 bases from J, the junction contained 6 bases not matched to a gene. DNA of the CDR3: TGTGCCAGCAGCTTGGGGACTAGCGGGAGGTTGGGGGATACGCAGTATTTT. As protein: CASSLGTSGRLGDTQYF.

The rearrangement joins TRBV14 to TRBJ1-2, with D possibly being TRBD1 (5 bases). The CDR3 contains 13 residues. The germline V and J ends were trimmed by 1 base and 4 bases, with 7 bases remaining between them. Germline assignment: CDR1 SGHDN and CDR2 FVKESK. The chain's CDR3 is CASSQVGGYGYTF. Here the CDR3 DNA reads TGTGCCAGCAGCCAAGTGGGGGGCTATGGCTACACCTTC.

The table lists this clone with a count of one. The V and J genes are TRBV10-3 and TRBJ2-3, with TRBD1 matching 7 bases. Germline CDR1 is ENHRY and CDR2 is SYGVKD. V lost 6 bases to trimming and J lost 4 bases; unmatched junction nucleotides: 10. CDR3 length equals 15 residues. CDR3 DNA sequence: TGTGCCATCAGCCCGGGACAGCTCGAGGCAGATACGCAGTATTTT. As protein: CAISPGQLEADTQYF.

This clone has just one count. The chain couples TRBV5-1 to TRBJ2-1, with D possibly TRBD1 on 6 matching bases. Germline CDR1 is SGHRS and CDR2 is YFSETQ. The CDR3 consists of 16 residues. The V gene lost 4 bases and the J gene lost 7 bases, with 21 bases spanning the gap. The CDR3 DNA follows: TGCGCCAGCAGCCCTACAGGGTTTCAAACTACAAATGAGCAGTTCTTC. Residues: CASSPTGFQTTNEQFF.

This chain connects TRBV5-1 to TRBJ1-1, with D possibly TRBD1 on 5 matching bases. The CDR3 contains 14 residues. V shed 5 bases and J shed 1 base, with 12 bases lying between them. Germline V gene lookup returns CDR1 SGHRS and CDR2 YFSETQ. The CDR3 DNA is TGCGCCAGCAGGGGTGACAGTGAGAACACTGAAGCTTTCTTT. It translates to CASRGDSENTEAFF.

This chain uses TRBV2 with TRBJ1-4, with D unresolved. CDR1 SNHLY and CDR2 FYNNEI come from the germline V gene. This CDR3 has 12 residues. The ends were cut back, 8 bases at V and 4 bases at J, with 8 bases in the middle. CDR3 in DNA: TGTGCCAGCGCCATCGGTAATGAAAAACTGTTTTTT. As protein: CASAIGNEKLFF.

The chain links TRBV28 to TRBJ1-2; tentatively, D is TRBD1 (6 bases). CDR3 size: 15 residues. V was clipped by 5 bases and J by 4 bases, with 17 bases between them. Germline-derived CDR1 and CDR2 are MDHEN and SYDVKM. The CDR3 bases are TGTGCCAGCAGTGTAGGCCTGACAGGACTCTATGGCTACACCTTC. Protein sequence: CASSVGLTGLYGYTF.

This chain joins TRBV10-2 and TRBJ2-3; TRBD2 agrees at 9 bases. Trimming cost V 5 bases and J 4 bases; bases outside gene matches: 10. The CDR3 is 16 amino acids. Germline CDR1 is WSHSY and CDR2 is SAAADI. The CDR3 DNA reads as TGCGCCAGCAGTAAACGTAGCGGGAGTGGCCCAGATACGCAGTATTTT. Encoded protein: CASSKRSGSGPDTQYF.

This clone showed up just a few times. The chain is built from TRBV5-1 and TRBJ2-1, with 9 bases fitting TRBD1. The germline gives CDR1 SGHRS, CDR2 YFSETQ. V lost 2 bases, J lost 7 bases, and 13 bases stayed unmatched. This CDR3 contains 17 residues. CDR3 residues: CASSFLSRPGTGNEQFF. CDR3 in DNA: TGCGCCAGCAGCTTTCTATCCCGTCCCGGGACAGGGAATGAGCAGTTCTTC. Together with reference TRBV5-1 and TRBJ2-1, the CDR3 gives the full variable domain: KAGVTQTPRYLIKTRGQQVTLSCSPISGHRSVSWYQQTPGQGLQFLFEYFSETQRNKGNFPGRFSGRQFSNSRSEMNVSTLELGDSALYLCASSFLSRPGTGNEQFFGPGTRLTVL.

The CDR3 DNA is TGTGCCAGCAGAGGTTGGGCTGGGGCGCCTTACGAGCAGTACTTC. It is translated as CASRGWAGAPYEQYF. The gene calls are TRBV27 and TRBJ2-7, with D possibly matching TRBD1 (5 bases). The V and J ends lost 6 bases and 4 bases respectively, with 19 bases between them. The CDR3 totals 15 residues. Germline values: CDR1 MNHEY, CDR2 SMNVEV (reference sequence).

This chain links TRBV4-2 with TRBJ2-1; TRBD2 aligns across 9 bases. Germline V gene data show CDR1 as LGHNA and CDR2 as YNFKEQ. Germline trimming cut 1 base from V and 7 bases from J; bases unmatched to any gene: 8. This CDR3 has 16 residues. CDR3 loop: CASSQVGLAGRNEQFF. The CDR3 DNA reads TGTGCCAGCAGCCAAGTTGGGCTAGCGGGAAGGAATGAGCAGTTCTTC.

The sample holds one count of this clone. The V and J genes are TRBV5-1 and TRBJ2-3, with 8 bases matching TRBD2. Germline V gene sequence: CDR1 SGHRS, CDR2 YFSETQ. J lost 0 bases, V lost 5 bases, and 5 bases had no gene match. The CDR3 contains 15 residues. In DNA form, the CDR3 reads TGCGCCAGCAGTCGAGCGGGAGCCAGCACAGATACGCAGTATTTT. This translates into CASSRAGASTDTQYF.

The J gene is TRBJ2-7, the V gene TRBV5-5; perhaps TRBD1 as D (5 bases). The CDR3 length is 14 residues. Per germline, CDR1 SGHKS and CDR2 YYEKEE (reference sequence). Trimming removed 0 bases from V and 6 bases from J, with 13 bases in between. Here the CDR3 DNA reads TGTGCCAGCAGCTTGGGTCTGGGGCCAGGCGAGCAGTACTTC. Translating gives CASSLGLGPGEQYF.

This clone was counted once. The gene calls are TRBV15 and TRBJ1-3, with D unresolved. The V and J ends lost 0 bases and 7 bases respectively, with 10 bases between them. The CDR3 loop spans 14 amino acids. Germline V gene sequence: CDR1 LNHNV, CDR2 YYDKDF (reference sequence). The CDR3 reads CATSRDALANTIYF. CDR3 bases: TGTGCCACCAGCAGAGATGCTTTAGCGAACACCATATATTTT.

V gene TRBV5-1 combines with J gene TRBJ2-5; 9 bases fit TRBD1. Germline V lookup: CDR1 SGHRS, CDR2 YFSETQ. V lost 4 bases to trimming and J lost 1 base; unmatched junction nucleotides: 5. The CDR3 is 15 amino acids. DNA for the CDR3: TGCGCCAGCAGCGCCGGGACAGGGCCCCAAGAGACCCAGTACTTC. Translated, it gives CASSAGTGPQETQYF.

This rearrangement joins TRBV5-4 to TRBJ1-4, with D unclear. CDR3 length equals 16 residues. Per germline, CDR1 SGHNT and CDR2 YYREEE (reference sequence). V lost 4 bases and J lost 7, with 20 bases in between. The CDR3 here is CASSPMGTGRSEKLFF. The CDR3 DNA is TGTGCCAGCAGCCCAATGGGCACGGGGAGGTCTGAAAAACTGTTTTTT.

J is TRBJ1-5 and V is TRBV7-2; weak D call: TRBD1 (5 bases). The CDR3 is 13 residues long. Germline V gene data show CDR1 as SGHTA and CDR2 as FQGNSA. The germline V and J ends were trimmed by 8 bases and 3 bases, with 11 bases remaining between them. In nucleotides, the CDR3 is TGTGCCAGCGGTCAGGGTTACAATCAGCCCCAGCATTTT. Translating it yields CASGQGYNQPQHF.

The chain combines TRBV5-4 with TRBJ1-1, with 9 nucleotides matching TRBD1. The length of the CDR3 is 12 residues. Per germline, CDR1 SGHNT and CDR2 YYREEE (reference sequence). V lost 4 bases and J lost 11; bases outside the gene matches: 6. The CDR3 sequence: CASSVTGGTAFF. The CDR3 bases are TGTGCCAGCAGCGTTACAGGGGGCACGGCTTTCTTT.

The V call is TRBV28, the J call TRBJ2-7, with 7 bases aligning to TRBD1. Trimming took 2 bases from V and 13 from J; bases not matched to a gene: 8. Germline CDR1 and CDR2: MDHEN and SYDVKM. This CDR3 spans 12 amino acids. The CDR3 loop reads CASSLQGGADYF. The DNA for the CDR3 is TGTGCCAGCAGTTTACAAGGGGGCGCAGACTACTTC.

This sequence joins TRBV11-2 and TRBJ1-4; 10 nucleotides align to TRBD1. Per the germline V gene, CDR1 is SGHAT and CDR2 is FQNNGV. The CDR3 extends over 16 amino acids. J gave up 8 bases and V 4 bases, and 10 bases lay outside the gene matches. For the CDR3, the DNA is TGTGCCAGCAGCTCCTCCCTCGGGACAGGGGAGGAAAAACTGTTTTTT. It specifies CASSSSLGTGEEKLFF.

In its sample, this clone was seen once. The chain recombines TRBV2 with TRBJ2-7; TRBD1 matches 11 bases. The ends lost 3 bases at V and 4 bases at J; junction bases unmatched: 5. The CDR3 length is 15 residues. In germline, CDR1 is SNHLY, CDR2 FYNNEI. The CDR3 spells CASSDRDRGSYEQYF. Here the CDR3 DNA reads TGTGCCAGCAGTGACCGGGACAGGGGGTCTTACGAGCAGTACTTC. The entire variable domain, with the rest obtained from reference TRBV2 and TRBJ2-7, is as follows: EPEVTQTPSHQVTQMGQEVILRCVPISNHLYFYWYRQILGQKVEFLVSFYNNEISEKSEIFDDQFSVERPDGSNFTLKIRSTKLEDSAMYFCASSDRDRGSYEQYFGPGTRLTVT.

This rearrangement joins TRBV18 to TRBJ1-2, with D perhaps matching TRBD1 (6 bases). This CDR3 spans 16 amino acids. Looked up from germline, CDR1 is KGHSH and CDR2 is LQKENI. Deletions cut 0 bases from V and 0 bases from J, with 11 bases between. The CDR3 bases are TGTGCCAGCTCACCACCAGGGGGGGGGCCTAACTATGGCTACACCTTC. Its translation is CASSPPGGGPNYGYTF.

The V and J genes are TRBV7-9 and TRBJ1-1; D not certain. CDR1 and CDR2 from the germline V gene are SEHNR and FQNEAQ (reference sequence). V lost 4 bases and J 8 bases, leaving 8 bases between the germline ends. This CDR3 has 11 amino acids. CDR3 sequence (DNA): TGTGCCAGCAGCTCTGCTACCGAAGCTTTCTTT. Translated: CASSSATEAFF. The whole variable domain, filled in from reference TRBV7-9 and TRBJ1-1, reads DTGVSQNPRHKITKRGQNVTFRCDPISEHNRLYWYRQTLGQGPEFLTYFQNEAQLEKSRLLSDRFSAERPKGSFSTLEIQRTEQGDSAMYLCASSSATEAFFGQGTRLTVV.

The chain combines TRBV27 with TRBJ1-2; 7 nucleotides line up with TRBD1. The CDR3 covers 15 residues. The germline CDR1 and CDR2 sequences are MNHEY and SMNVEV (reference sequence). Trimming removed 5 bases from V and 8 bases from J; junction bases left unmatched: 14. CDR3 protein: CASSLTGTNSGGYTF. For the CDR3, the DNA is TGTGCCAGCAGTCTGACAGGGACAAATTCGGGGGGCTACACCTTC.

V gene TRBV5-1 combines with J gene TRBJ2-7; 8 bases agree with TRBD1. The CDR3 totals 14 residues. Germline V gene lookup returns CDR1 SGHRS and CDR2 YFSETQ. J was trimmed by 3 bases and V by 0 bases; bases with no gene match: 2. In nucleotides, the CDR3 is TGCGCCAGCAGCTTGGGACAGGGGATCTACGAGCAGTACTTC. Translated, it gives CASSLGQGIYEQYF. Drawing the rest from reference TRBV5-1 and TRBJ2-7, the complete variable domain is KAGVTQTPRYLIKTRGQQVTLSCSPISGHRSVSWYQQTPGQGLQFLFEYFSETQRNKGNFPGRFSGRQFSNSRSEMNVSTLELGDSALYLCASSLGQGIYEQYFGPGTRLTVT.

This chain links TRBV18 with TRBJ1-1, with no clear D. V was trimmed by 4 bases and J by 8 bases, leaving 8 bases between them. The CDR3 contains 11 residues. CDR1 is KGHSH and CDR2 is LQKENI in the germline V gene. The CDR3 DNA reads TGTGCCAGCTCACGGAGGGAAGAAGCTTTCTTT. Its protein is CASSRREEAFF.